Below, 16 T cell receptor beta chains from the same sample are listed, as sequenced in a study of cytomegalovirus exposure and HLA in healthy donors. With 60 Vbeta and 13 Jbeta primers, the PCR was carried out. Sequencing was performed with immunoSEQ multiplex PCR; in TCRdb, only in-frame clones are kept and a portion is missing. The sample data list 60,000 or so clones. The sample comprised PBMCs. These TCRs come from a woman aged 18-29 years in good health and CMV-seronegative.

This chain uses TRBV28 with TRBJ2-7; TRBD1 might be the D (6 bases). CDR1 and CDR2 from the germline V gene are MDHEN and SYDVKM. The CDR3 contains 17 residues. Trimming stripped 4 bases from V and 2 bases from J, with 21 bases between. The CDR3 reads CASSSPDWGRFAYEQYF. In nucleotides, the CDR3 is TGTGCCAGCAGTTCCCCCGATTGGGGGCGATTCGCCTACGAGCAGTACTTC. The whole variable domain, filled in from reference TRBV28 and TRBJ2-7, reads DVKVTQSSRYLVKRTGEKVFLECVQDMDHENMFWYRQDPGLGLRLIYFSYDVKMKEKGDIPEGYSVSREKKERFSLILESASTNQTSMYLCASSSPDWGRFAYEQYFGPGTRLTVT.

The chain joins TRBV9 to TRBJ2-1, with 11 bases matching TRBD2. This CDR3 has 15 amino acids. V lost 3 bases and J lost 9; bases outside the gene matches: 8. The germline CDR1 and CDR2 sequences are SGDLS and YYNGEE. The DNA of the CDR3 is TGTGCCAGCAGCGAATCGCCGACTAGCGGGATTGAGCAGTTCTTC. The encoded protein is CASSESPTSGIEQFF.

V is TRBV4-1 and J is TRBJ2-2; 14 bases agree with TRBD2. The CDR3 is 18 amino acids. J was trimmed by 6 bases and V by 0 bases; bases with no gene match: 6. Germline CDR1 and CDR2: MGHRA and YSYEKL. CDR3 in amino acids: CASSQEGLAGGYSGELFF. The CDR3 DNA sequence: TGCGCCAGCAGCCAAGAAGGACTAGCGGGGGGTTATTCCGGGGAGCTGTTTTTT.

The chain links TRBV7-6 to TRBJ2-2; 7 positions agree with TRBD1. The length of the CDR3 is 15 residues. Trimming took 1 base from V and 7 from J; bases not matched to a gene: 6. Germline V gene data show CDR1 as SGHVS and CDR2 as FNYEAQ. Here the CDR3 reads CASSLVPRGSGELFF. CDR3 coding DNA: TGTGCCAGCAGCTTAGTGCCCAGGGGGAGCGGGGAGCTGTTTTTT.

The CDR3 region is CASSLGRGHAEAFF. The CDR3 DNA sequence: TGCGCCAGCAGCTTGGGACGAGGGCACGCTGAAGCTTTCTTT. This chain joins TRBV5-1 and TRBJ1-1; D ambiguous. The V gene lost 0 bases and the J gene lost 6 bases, with 12 bases spanning the gap. The CDR3 runs to 14 residues. Germline V gene sequence: CDR1 SGHRS, CDR2 YFSETQ.

This sequence joins TRBV29-1 and TRBJ2-7; D call uncertain. V was pared by 6 bases and J by 9 bases, with 18 bases between. The CDR3 spans 12 residues. Germline CDR1 SQVTM, CDR2 ANQGSEA. The CDR3 nucleotides read TGCAGCGTGGGCCCATTGGGTTTCGGGCAGTACTTC. Its translation is CSVGPLGFGQYF.

V is TRBV5-6 and J is TRBJ1-1, with D possibly TRBD1 on 5 matching bases. The CDR3 is made up of 13 amino acids. Germline CDR1 reads SGHDT; CDR2 reads YYEEEE. V gave up 1 base and J gave up 5 bases, with 9 bases separating them. CDR3 sequence (DNA): TGTGCCAGCAGCTTGTCTCGGGGGACTGAAGCTTTCTTT. Protein: CASSLSRGTEAFF.

The rearrangement joins TRBV5-1 to TRBJ1-1, with D possibly TRBD1 on 6 matching bases. The V gene lost 4 bases and the J gene lost 1 base, with 11 bases spanning the gap. The CDR3 sequence is 14 residues long. Looked up from germline, CDR1 is SGHRS and CDR2 is YFSETQ. The CDR3 loop is CASSPRGRNTEAFF. The DNA of the CDR3 is TGCGCCAGCAGCCCCAGGGGCAGGAACACTGAAGCTTTCTTT. The full variable domain, with the rest looked up from reference TRBV5-1 and TRBJ1-1, is KAGVTQTPRYLIKTRGQQVTLSCSPISGHRSVSWYQQTPGQGLQFLFEYFSETQRNKGNFPGRFSGRQFSNSRSEMNVSTLELGDSALYLCASSPRGRNTEAFFGQGTRLTVV.

V gene TRBV27 combines with J gene TRBJ1-1; D is possibly TRBD1 (5 bases). The CDR3 is 15 residues long. Trimming took 1 base from V and 3 from J, leaving 12 bases between them. Germline V lookup: CDR1 MNHEY, CDR2 SMNVEV (reference sequence). The CDR3 here is CASSLLGGSYTEAFF. The CDR3 coding sequence is TGTGCCAGCAGTTTATTGGGGGGATCCTACACTGAAGCTTTCTTT.

The V and J genes are TRBV9 and TRBJ1-4; D not certain. Germline V CDR1 and CDR2: SGDLS, YYNGEE. Trimming left V 0 bases short and J 6 bases short, with 15 bases between. The CDR3 loop spans 16 amino acids. Written as DNA, the CDR3 is TGTGCCAGCAGCGTAGGACATTCGGCCCTTGATGAAAAACTGTTTTTT. Translated, it gives CASSVGHSALDEKLFF.

The rearrangement uses TRBV5-1 and TRBJ2-7; the D gene is possibly TRBD1 (5 bases). Germline CDR1 is SGHRS and CDR2 is YFSETQ. There are 16 residues in the CDR3. The ends were cut back, 3 bases at V and 2 bases at J, with 18 bases in the middle. The CDR3 DNA follows: TGCGCCAGCAGCTATTCGGACACCAGGAGCGCCTACGAGCAGTACTTC. It codes for CASSYSDTRSAYEQYF.

This chain connects TRBV6-5 to TRBJ1-1; D unresolved. Germline lookup yields CDR1 MNHEY and CDR2 SVGAGI. Trimming removed 0 bases at V and 3 bases at J, with 5 bases between. The CDR3 length is 13 residues. The CDR3 loop reads CASSYSSHTEAFF. The CDR3 bases are TGTGCCAGCAGTTACTCGAGTCACACTGAAGCTTTCTTT.

V is TRBV18 and J is TRBJ1-6, with D unresolved. Looked up from germline, CDR1 is KGHSH and CDR2 is LQKENI. V was clipped by 4 bases and J by 11 bases, with 15 bases between them. This CDR3 has 14 amino acids. The CDR3 coding sequence is TGTGCCAGCTCACGTTACGGCGGCGAGGCACCCCTCCACTTT. Its translation: CASSRYGGEAPLHF. The whole variable domain, filled in from reference TRBV18 and TRBJ1-6, reads NAGVMQNPRHLVRRRGQEARLRCSPMKGHSHVYWYRQLPEEGLKFMVYLQKENIIDESGMPKERFSAEFPKEGPSILRIQQVVRGDSAAYFCASSRYGGEAPLHFGNGTRLTVT.

The V and J genes are TRBV11-2 and TRBJ2-5, with D possibly being TRBD2 (5 bases). This CDR3 contains 14 residues. The V and J ends lost 5 bases and 2 bases respectively, with 12 bases between them. Per the germline V gene, CDR1 is SGHAT and CDR2 is FQNNGV. CDR3 nucleotide sequence: TGTGCCAGCAGCATCGGAGCGGTACAAGAGACCCAGTACTTC. It codes for CASSIGAVQETQYF.

The chain has TRBV18 and TRBJ1-6; tentatively, D is TRBD1 (5 bases). Germline values: CDR1 KGHSH, CDR2 LQKENI. Trimming stripped 3 bases from V and 6 bases from J, with 18 bases between. The CDR3 contains 17 residues. This CDR3 reads CASSPRPGVPINSPLHF. CDR3 coding DNA: TGTGCCAGCTCACCGAGACCGGGGGTTCCTATTAATTCACCCCTCCACTTT.

The chain links TRBV18 to TRBJ1-2; TRBD1 is a possible D gene (5 bases). CDR3 length: 16 amino acids. V gave up 5 bases and J gave up 1 base, with 17 bases separating them. Per the germline V gene, CDR1 is KGHSH and CDR2 is LQKENI. CDR3 nucleotides: TGTGCCAGCTCAGACCTGGGGGGAGTACTTAACTATGGCTACACCTTC. Translated, it gives CASSDLGGVLNYGYTF.